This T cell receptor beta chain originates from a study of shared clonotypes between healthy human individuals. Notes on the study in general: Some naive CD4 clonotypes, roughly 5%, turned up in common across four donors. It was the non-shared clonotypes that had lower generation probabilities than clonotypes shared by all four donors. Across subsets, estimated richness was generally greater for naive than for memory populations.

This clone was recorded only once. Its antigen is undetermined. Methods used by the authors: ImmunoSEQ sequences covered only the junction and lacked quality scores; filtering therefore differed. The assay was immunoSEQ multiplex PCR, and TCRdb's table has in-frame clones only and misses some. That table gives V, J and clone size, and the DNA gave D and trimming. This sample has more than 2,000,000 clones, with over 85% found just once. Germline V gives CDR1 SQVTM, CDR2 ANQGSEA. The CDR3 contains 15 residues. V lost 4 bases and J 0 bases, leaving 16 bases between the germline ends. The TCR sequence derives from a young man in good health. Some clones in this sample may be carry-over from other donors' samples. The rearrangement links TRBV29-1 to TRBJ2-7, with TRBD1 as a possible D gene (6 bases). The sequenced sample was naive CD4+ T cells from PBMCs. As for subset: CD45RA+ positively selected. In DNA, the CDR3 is TGCAGCGTTGTTGGGGGCGGACAGAACTCCTACGAGCAGTACTTC. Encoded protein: CSVVGGGQNSYEQYF.